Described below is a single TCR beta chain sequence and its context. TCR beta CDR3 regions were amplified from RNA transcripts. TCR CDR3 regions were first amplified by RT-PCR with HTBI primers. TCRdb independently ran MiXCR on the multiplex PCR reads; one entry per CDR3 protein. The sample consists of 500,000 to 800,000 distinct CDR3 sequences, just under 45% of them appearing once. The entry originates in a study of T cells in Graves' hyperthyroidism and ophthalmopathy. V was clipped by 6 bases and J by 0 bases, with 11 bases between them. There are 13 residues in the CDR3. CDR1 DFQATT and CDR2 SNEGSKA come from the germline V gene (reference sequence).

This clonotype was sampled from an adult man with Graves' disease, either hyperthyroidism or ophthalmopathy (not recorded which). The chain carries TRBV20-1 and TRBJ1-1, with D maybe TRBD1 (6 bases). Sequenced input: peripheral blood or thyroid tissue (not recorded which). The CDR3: CSAIGQMNTEAFF. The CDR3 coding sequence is TGCAGTGCAATCGGACAGATGAACACTGAAGCTTTCTTT.